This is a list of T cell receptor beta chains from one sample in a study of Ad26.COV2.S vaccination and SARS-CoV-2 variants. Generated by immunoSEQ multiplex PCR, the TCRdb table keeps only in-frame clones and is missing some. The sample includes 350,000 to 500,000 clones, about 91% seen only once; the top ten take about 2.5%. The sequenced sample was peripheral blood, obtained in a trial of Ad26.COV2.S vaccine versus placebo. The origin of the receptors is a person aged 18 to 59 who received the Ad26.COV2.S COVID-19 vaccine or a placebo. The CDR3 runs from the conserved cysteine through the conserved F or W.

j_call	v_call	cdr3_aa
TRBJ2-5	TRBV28	CASSLRGGETQYF
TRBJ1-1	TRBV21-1	CAIKTPGEDTEAFF
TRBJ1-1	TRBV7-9	CASSHRQGRDTEAFF
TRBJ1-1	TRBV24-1	CATSDFTGEAFF
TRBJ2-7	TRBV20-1	CSASIVGEQYF
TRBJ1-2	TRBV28	CASSRNWAAYGYTF
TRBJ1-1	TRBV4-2	CASSWRLDGNTEAFF
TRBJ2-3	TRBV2	CASTPGTDTQYF
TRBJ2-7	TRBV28	CASSLVGGEDEQYF
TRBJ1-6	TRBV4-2	CASSQESNSPLHF
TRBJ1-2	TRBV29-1	CSVLEGDYGYTF
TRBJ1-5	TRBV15	CATSRDEGGFDQPQHF
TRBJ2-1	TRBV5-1	CASSLLGLGSYNEQFF
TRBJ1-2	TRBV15	CATSRATGGLTLYGYTF
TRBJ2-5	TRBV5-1	CASSVTGEETQYF
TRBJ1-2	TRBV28	CASSSFLANWGYTF
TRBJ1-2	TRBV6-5	CASRETGVYGYTF
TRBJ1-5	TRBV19	CASTLSGAALFNQPQHF
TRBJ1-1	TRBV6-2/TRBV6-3	CASSYKTAMEAFF
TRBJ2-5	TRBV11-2	CASSRIDREQETQYF
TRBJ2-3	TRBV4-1	CASSLTDRGTDTQYF
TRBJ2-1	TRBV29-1	CSVKAGHSYNEQFF
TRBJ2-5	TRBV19	CASSRRGGQETQYF
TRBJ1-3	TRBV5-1	CASSLSAGNGNTIYF
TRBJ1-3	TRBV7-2	CASSLVRGLSGNTIYF
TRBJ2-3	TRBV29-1	CSVDSTGSTDTQYF
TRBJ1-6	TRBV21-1	CASSKIGPTGDNSPLHF
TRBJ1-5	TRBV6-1	CASSDPTRGEQPQHF
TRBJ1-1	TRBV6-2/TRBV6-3	CASSYLGTENTEAFF
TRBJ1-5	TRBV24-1	CATNPDRFSNQPQHF
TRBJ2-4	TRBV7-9	CASSPRLDEGVQYF
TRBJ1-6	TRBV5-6	CASSLIGSPLHF
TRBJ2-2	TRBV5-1	CASSFLTGNGGELFF
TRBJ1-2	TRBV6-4	CASSSGRRGYGYTF
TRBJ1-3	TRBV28	CASSPSTASSSGNTIYF
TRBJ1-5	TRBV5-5	CASSTQGNQPQHF
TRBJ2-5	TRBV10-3	CAISGFWTIEEETQYF